A single sample gave rise to the 5 T cell receptor beta chains below, sequenced in a study of shared clonotypes between healthy human individuals. Assay used: immunoSEQ multiplex PCR; TCRdb lists only in-frame clones, some missing. Seen here are 550,000 to 800,000 clones, approximately 79% observed once, and the top ten hold 1.5% to 2%. Sequencing input: memory CD4+ T cells sorted from blood. The subset: CD45RA-negative fraction. These TCRs come from a woman in her twenties or thirties in good health.

The V gene is TRBV15, the J gene TRBJ2-1; D may be TRBD1 (6 bases). In germline, CDR1 is LNHNV, CDR2 YYDKDF (reference sequence). The CDR3 covers 15 residues. Trimming stripped 1 base from V and 5 bases from J, with 12 bases between. Written as DNA, the CDR3 is TGTGCCACCAGCAGAGGGACAGAGCCCCACAATGAGCAGTTCTTC. Translation: CATSRGTEPHNEQFF.

The rearrangement joins TRBV28 to TRBJ1-2; D not resolved. The CDR3 contains 12 residues. Trimming stripped 11 bases from V and 1 base from J, with 11 bases between. CDR1 MDHEN and CDR2 SYDVKM come from the germline V gene. Written as DNA, the CDR3 is TGTGCCGTACAGTTTTTTAACTATGGCTACACCTTC. It specifies CAVQFFNYGYTF.

This chain links TRBV14 with TRBJ2-3; 8 nucleotides line up with TRBD2. V trimming: 1 base; J trimming: 0 bases; junction bases outside the gene matches: 3. The CDR3 runs 16 residues. Per the germline V gene, CDR1 is SGHDN and CDR2 is FVKESK. The CDR3 loop reads CASSQAGLASTDTQYF. The DNA for the CDR3 is TGTGCCAGCAGCCAAGCCGGACTAGCCAGCACAGATACGCAGTATTTT.

The chain joins TRBV28 to TRBJ2-7; 8 nucleotides agree with TRBD2. This CDR3 spans 15 amino acids. In germline, CDR1 is MDHEN, CDR2 SYDVKM. J was trimmed by 1 base and V by 5 bases; bases with no gene match: 7. This CDR3 is CASSLFPGGSYEQYF. CDR3 coding DNA: TGTGCCAGCAGTCTCTTTCCGGGAGGGTCCTACGAGCAGTACTTC. The variable domain in full, with the rest retrieved from reference TRBV28 and TRBJ2-7, is DVKVTQSSRYLVKRTGEKVFLECVQDMDHENMFWYRQDPGLGLRLIYFSYDVKMKEKGDIPEGYSVSREKKERFSLILESASTNQTSMYLCASSLFPGGSYEQYFGPGTRLTVT.

The chain employs TRBV28 and TRBJ1-2, with 9 bases fitting TRBD1. J lost 5 bases, V lost 4 bases, and 8 bases had no gene match. The CDR3 is 15 residues long. The germline gives CDR1 MDHEN, CDR2 SYDVKM. The CDR3 coding sequence is TGTGCCAGCAGTTCCACAGGGGGCATTTCTTATGGCTACACCTTC. This encodes CASSSTGGISYGYTF.